The clone carrying this T cell receptor beta chain came up a few times. Its antigen is unidentified. This CDR3 comprises 14 residues. V gave up 0 bases and J gave up 8 bases; unmatched junction bases: 3. Germline CDR1 and CDR2: SGHRS and YFSETQ. The investigators reverse transcribed all of the isolated RNA, so they sequenced expressed TCRB transcripts. Profiled with immunoSEQ multiplex PCR; TCRdb holds only in-frame clones, not every one. The sample lists about 240,000 clones; about 15% were seen once. This sample is part of a study of beta chain features in type 1 diabetes. About the study: Patient and healthy donor groups were alike in age, gender and cell yields.

Study outcomes and limitations: There were fewer insertions and more deletions at the VDJ junctions of type 1 diabetes patients. A potential PCR bias toward shorter templates would be equal in patient and control samples. Resolution of whether HLA type affects TCRB rearrangement was not achieved here. When Type 1 diabetes patients were examined, their TCRB CDR3s proved moderately but significantly shorter in all four CD4+ subsets.

This sequence joins TRBV5-1 and TRBJ2-1; 9 bases map to TRBD2. This receptor was obtained from a man aged 25 to 45 with type 1 diabetes. The specimen sequenced was naive CD4+ T cells from blood. In nucleotides, the CDR3 is TGCGCCAGCAGCTTGGTTAGCGGGGGTGATGAGCAGTTCTTC. Its protein product is CASSLVSGGDEQFF.